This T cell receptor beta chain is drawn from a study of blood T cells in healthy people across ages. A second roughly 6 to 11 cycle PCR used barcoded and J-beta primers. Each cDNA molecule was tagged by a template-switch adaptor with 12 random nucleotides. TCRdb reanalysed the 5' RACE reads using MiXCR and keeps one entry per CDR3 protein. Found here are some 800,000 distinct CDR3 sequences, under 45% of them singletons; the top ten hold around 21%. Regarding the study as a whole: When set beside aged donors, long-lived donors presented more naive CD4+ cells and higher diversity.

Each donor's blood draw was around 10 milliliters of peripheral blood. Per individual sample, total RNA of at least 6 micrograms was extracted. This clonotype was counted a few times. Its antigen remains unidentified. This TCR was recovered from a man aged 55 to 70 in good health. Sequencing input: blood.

This CDR3 reads CASSTRTGGRDTQYF. The CDR3 DNA reads as TGTGCCAGCAGCACTCGGACAGGGGGTAGGGATACGCAGTATTTT. V usage is TRBV7-2 and J usage is TRBJ2-3; 10 nucleotides agree with TRBD1. Germline CDR1 and CDR2: SGHTA and FQGNSA. The CDR3 is made up of 15 amino acids. V lost 5 bases, J lost 6 bases, and 8 bases stayed unmatched.